The source of this T cell receptor beta chain is a study of HIV-infected patients and healthy controls. cDNA was made from about 480 ng RNA using alpha and beta constant primers. Using multiplexing indices, alpha and beta chain libraries were generated apart by chain-specific third strand synthesis. TCRdb re-called the 5' RACE reads through MiXCR, storing one row per CDR3 protein. This sample has roughly 25,000 distinct CDR3 sequences, with 8% to 10% found just once. All unsorted peripheral T cells were captured because whole blood was used without fractionation. Four of the ten uninfected healthy control donors were sampled twice, about 3 months apart. V was clipped by 6 bases and J by 1 base, with 12 bases between them. From germline, CDR1 is MNHNS and CDR2 SASEGT. The CDR3 contains 14 residues. Ten or more counts support this clonotype.

The sequence came from an adult in good health. The gene calls are TRBV6-1 and TRBJ1-1; D uncertain. The sequencing input was blood. The CDR3: CASRLTRWNTEAFF. Here the CDR3 DNA reads TGTGCCAGCAGGCTAACCAGGTGGAACACTGAAGCTTTCTTT.